This T cell receptor (beta chain) was found in a study of PD-1 blockade in classical Hodgkin lymphoma. In the study overall: Patients were dosed intravenously with nivolumab at 3 mg/kg every 2 weeks.

Trimming pared 5 bases from V and 9 bases from J, leaving 11 bases between. The CDR3 has 13 amino acids. From germline, CDR1 is MNHNY and CDR2 SVGAGI (reference sequence). Each patient relapsed following autologous stem cell transplantation, and prior brentuximab vedotin exposure differed. Magnetic negative selection was used to purify CD4+ T cells from thawed PBMCs. This clone was counted only a few times. Its target is unknown. Distinct nucleotide sequences in the sample also encode this CDR3. The study, taken as a whole, reports: Complete responders matched newly diagnosed patients in baseline diversity. Reports described newly diagnosed patients as having lower baseline TCR diversity than healthy donors.

The assay was immunoSEQ multiplex PCR, and TCRdb's table has in-frame clones only and misses some. Of over 3,500 clones in the sample, about 78% are singletons; the top ten hold 5.7%. This sequence was found in a human donor with classical Hodgkin lymphoma. The sample in question was CD4+ T cells from blood, obtained at baseline. The genes are TRBV6-6 and TRBJ1-6; D might be TRBD1 (6 bases). CDR3 amino acids: CASSPTGISPLHF. CDR3 nucleotide sequence: TGTGCCAGCAGTCCTACAGGGATTTCACCCCTCCACTTT.